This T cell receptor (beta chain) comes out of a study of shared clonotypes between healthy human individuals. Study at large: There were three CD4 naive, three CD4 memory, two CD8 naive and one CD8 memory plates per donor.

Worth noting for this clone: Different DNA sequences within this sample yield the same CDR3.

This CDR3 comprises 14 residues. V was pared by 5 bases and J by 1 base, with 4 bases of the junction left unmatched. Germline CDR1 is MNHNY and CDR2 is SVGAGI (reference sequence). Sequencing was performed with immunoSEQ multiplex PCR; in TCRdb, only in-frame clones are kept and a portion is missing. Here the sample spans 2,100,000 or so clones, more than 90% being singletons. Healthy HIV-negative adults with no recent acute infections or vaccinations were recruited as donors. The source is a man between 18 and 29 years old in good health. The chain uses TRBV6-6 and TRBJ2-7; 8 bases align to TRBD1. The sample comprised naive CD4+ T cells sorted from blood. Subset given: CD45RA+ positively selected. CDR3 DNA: TGTGCCAGCAGTAGCCAGGGGGCATCCTACGAGCAGTACTTC. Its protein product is CASSSQGASYEQYF.